This T cell receptor beta chain was sequenced for a study of T cells in Graves' hyperthyroidism and ophthalmopathy. The CDR3 regions of TCR beta were amplified from RNA transcripts. The HTBI primer set drove a first-round RT-PCR of the TCR CDR3. TCRdb re-analysed the multiplex PCR reads in MiXCR, keeping a single row per CDR3 protein. The table lists 400,000 to 600,000 distinct CDR3 sequences, roughly 20% of them singletons, with about 26% in the top ten. The table lists this clonotype with many counts. Antigen specificity is unknown. Overall study results and limits: A model of 13 V-J features distinguished ophthalmopathy from stable hyperthyroidism.

Sequencing used blood. This clonotype was obtained from a man between 18 and 35 years old with Graves' hyperthyroidism.

CDR3 coding DNA: TGTGCCAGTGGGGGAAGACCTTTAAACCCCCAGCATTTT. Protein sequence: CASGGRPLNPQHF. The chain combines TRBV6-5 with TRBJ1-5, with a possible D match to TRBD1 (5 bases). The V gene lost 9 bases and the J gene lost 10 bases, with 19 bases spanning the gap. The CDR3 is made up of 13 amino acids. Germline lookup yields CDR1 MNHEY and CDR2 SVGAGI.